This TCR beta chain was observed in a study of shared clonotypes between healthy human individuals. Measured with immunoSEQ multiplex PCR; TCRdb has only the in-frame clones, and not every one. This table holds some 2 million clones, roughly 94% found once. The sequenced sample consisted of naive CD4+ T cells sorted from blood. Subset specified: CD45RA+ positively selected. The TCR sequence derives from a man younger than 35 in good health.

The CDR3 bases are TGTGCCTGGGATACAGGGAGTAACGGACCCCAGCATTTT. It translates to CAWDTGSNGPQHF. J is TRBJ1-5 and V is TRBV30, with D possibly matching TRBD1 (6 bases). The CDR3 extends over 13 amino acids. Germline V gene lookup returns CDR1 GTSNPN and CDR2 SVGIG (reference sequence). Trimming took off 5 bases at V and 10 bases at J, with 18 bases between the two ends.